This TCR beta chain stems from a study of cytomegalovirus exposure and HLA in healthy donors. Regarding this clone: Its matching antigen is unknown.

V shed 6 bases, J shed 4 bases, and the junction held 14 bases outside the gene matches. This CDR3 is built from 18 residues. CDR1 and CDR2 from the germline V gene are MGHRA and YSYEKL. Whole-study findings and limits: Cytomegalovirus-associated TCR beta chains were listed, numbering 150 to 200. The classifier reportedly diagnosed cytomegalovirus status with high sensitivity and specificity. Rarity marked most TCR sequences, yet some public TCRs occurred in many donors.

Clones were sequenced by immunoSEQ multiplex PCR, and TCRdb holds only the in-frame ones, with some missing. The sample lists about 270,000 clones, 80% to 90% occurring once. The chain recombines TRBV4-1 with TRBJ2-2; 10 bases fit TRBD2. Sequencing was done on a sample of PBMCs. The TCR was taken from a woman in her late teens or twenties in good health and CMV-seronegative. CDR3 nucleotide sequence: TGCGCCAGCAGTCATAGAGGGGGTAGCGGGAGGTCCACCGGGGAGCTGTTTTTT. Its protein product is CASSHRGGSGRSTGELFF.